This note documents a single TCR beta chain sequence. The target of this receptor is not known. There are no base qualities to consult, and no much larger clone falls within one base. Library construction relied on PCR. Sequencer: Illumina HiSeq 2500. TCR library preparation used molecular barcoding, with unique molecular identifiers applied to normalize quantification of the TCRbeta repertoire. The raw public reads went through TCRdb reprocessing: fastp at Q25, MiXCR clone calling, in-frame beta chains kept. Entries that share a CDR3 protein sequence are merged under the most common genes and DNA. Here the sample has some 300,000 distinct CDR3 sequences; 9.5% to 13% occur a single time. The ten largest clones represent roughly 7.1% of the sample. V loses 2 bases, J loses 4 bases, and the germline ends lie 12 bases apart. Spanning cysteine to phenylalanine, the CDR3 consists of 14 amino acids. Only the CDR3 DNA stays, 42 bases, in frame from base 1. As encoded in the germline V gene, CDR1 is SGHRS while CDR2 is YFSETQ.

The label giving this sample's treatment or condition can be read as: allogeneic hematopoietic cell transplantation with graft depleted of TCRalphabeta T cells and CD19 B cells. Transplant recipients were children who received TCRalphabeta/CD19-depleted allogeneic hematopoietic cell grafts. This entry belongs to a study of T-cell reconstitution after alpha-beta-depleted transplantation in children (dated by TCRdb to the mid-2010s). Regarding the research as a whole: The study quantitatively tracked T-cell immune reconstitution after TCRalphabeta/CD19-depleted allogeneic hematopoietic cell transplantation in children using TCR repertoire profiling. The full study reports these points: The high TCRbeta diversity at day 60 in some patients was ascribed to recipient T cells and intrathymic progenitors that had survived conditioning. About two months after transplant, the apparently early recovery of alphabetaT-cell counts reportedly depended on just several hundred clones that had expanded rapidly and came from non-depleted graft cells. Over subsequent months, a decline in hyperexpanded clone frequencies was noted, and after one year, T-cell counts and TCRbeta diversity were mostly ascribed to newly produced T cells.

The material was PBMCs, obtained before TCRalphabeta/CD19-depleted stem cell transplant. The sequence was collected from a boy younger than two with acute myeloid leukemia, due to receive a stem cell transplant. The chain is encoded by TRBV5-1 joined to TRBJ1-2; TRBD1 is a weak D gene call, 5 bases matching. The CDR3 in this case is CASSFAREGYGYTF. The DNA is as follows: TGCGCCAGCAGCTTTGCCAGGGAAGGCTATGGCTACACCTTC. Here the CDR3 is joined to the reference TRBV5-1 and TRBJ1-2 genes, and the full variable domain is: KAGVTQTPRYLIKTRGQQVTLSCSPISGHRSVSWYQQTPGQGLQFLFEYFSETQRNKGNFPGRFSGRQFSNSRSEMNVSTLELGDSALYLCASSFAREGYGYTFGSGTRLTVV.